The entry below describes one TCR beta chain. Germline V gene lookup returns CDR1 MGHDK and CDR2 SYGVNS. There are 14 residues in the CDR3. Trimming took off 2 bases at V and 9 bases at J, with 13 bases between the two ends. This sample was included in a study of blood T cell repertoires in COVID-19. Authors' methods: By means of reference gene primer amplification, nucleated cell counts were estimated. Produced via immunoSEQ multiplex PCR; TCRdb's table is partial and in-frame only. The D gene and trimming were derived from the DNA, and the V and J assignments and clone size from that table. The sample has fewer than 250,000 clones, around four fifths seen once; the top ten hold more than 4%.

V and J are TRBV25-1 and TRBJ2-2, with unresolved D. This TCR derives from a man aged 45 to 65 with acute or convalescent COVID-19. The sequenced sample was peripheral blood. The CDR3 protein is CASSETVPHRELFF. The CDR3 nucleotides read TGTGCCAGCAGTGAAACAGTCCCTCACAGGGAGCTGTTTTTT.